The present T cell receptor beta chain was sequenced within a study of blood T cell repertoires in COVID-19. Original processing methods: Amplifying reference gene primers gave estimates of nucleated cell counts. Sequencing used immunoSEQ multiplex PCR; TCRdb keeps in-frame clones, though not all of them. Clone size and V and J calls were adopted from that table, with D and trimming inferred from the DNA. Here the sample spans about 370,000 clones, around 89% being singletons. This CDR3 has 15 amino acids. CDR1 and CDR2 (germline): SGHTA, FQGNSA. V lost 4 bases, J lost 5 bases, and 17 bases lay in between.

This rearrangement joins TRBV7-2 to TRBJ1-1; the D gene is possibly TRBD1 (6 bases). The receptor was isolated from a woman aged 25-40 years with COVID-19, enrolled during active disease. Sequencing was done on a sample of peripheral blood. The CDR3 DNA follows: TGTGCCAGCAGCTCCCAGACAGGTAGAGGGACTGAAGCTTTCTTT. Translated: CASSSQTGRGTEAFF.